Here is one T cell receptor beta chain with its context. RNA was isolated and reverse transcribed to cDNA, the sequencing template. Generated by immunoSEQ multiplex PCR, the TCRdb table keeps only in-frame clones and is missing some. The sample yields 30,000 to 40,000 clones, 65% to 80% seen once. The data were obtained in a study of CD8+ T cells in alopecia areata. Sequences were obtained from NKG2D-low CD8+ T cells sorted from blood. This clonotype was obtained from a human donor with alopecia areata.

CDR3 sequence: CASSVGLTYEQYF. The CDR3 DNA reads TGTGCCAGCAGCGTAGGGCTTACCTACGAGCAGTACTTC. The gene calls are TRBV5-4 and TRBJ2-7; D is undetermined. Germline V CDR1 and CDR2: SGHNT, YYREEE (reference sequence). V lost 4 bases and J 2 bases, leaving 10 bases between the germline ends. This CDR3 region has 13 residues.